This TCR beta chain was sequenced in a study of T cells after yellow fever vaccination (dated 2019 in TCRdb). Regarding the study in general: The SMART-Seq v4 Ultra Low Input RNA kit was used to prepare libraries from fractions with low cell numbers. To follow T-cell clones before and after both primary and booster YFV17D yellow fever vaccination, bulk TCR alpha and beta repertoires underwent longitudinal sequencing. Blood was collected at multiple timepoints before and after primary and secondary immunization, and bulk PBMC replicates and cell subsets were isolated. Two healthy male donors, one aged 18 to 30 and one aged 30 to 40 years, were included in the cohort.

V and J are truncated by 2 bases and 4 bases respectively, leaving an intervening sequence of 12 bases. The germline V gene gives CDR1 as SGHTA and CDR2 as FQGNSA. CDR3 length: 15 amino acids, cysteine to phenylalanine. The kept DNA is CDR3 alone, 45 bases in frame from the first base. Points the paper makes about the study in general: The secondary T-cell response was weaker than the primary response but faster, peaking on day 5 instead of day 15. A small fraction of clonotypes appeared in both the CD4 and CD8 compartments, likely as a result of convergent recombination. The study included only a couple of donors, which limits how far the findings can be generalized. Most clones expanded after primary vaccination were re-detected after the booster (96% of CD4 and around 88% of CD8), suggesting broad memory maintenance. Computational filtering was needed because FACS-sorted repertoires could contain abundant contaminating clonotypes from the bulk population.

TCR cDNA was synthesized by 5'RACE template switching, which introduced a universal primer site and unique molecular identifiers. Priming of cDNA synthesis was performed from both the TCR alpha and TCR beta constant segments. Library amplification used two PCR steps, and the second PCR step added sample barcodes and sequencing adapters. Sequencing of libraries was performed on Illumina HiSeq 2500 (2x100 bp) or NovaSeq (2x150 bp). Turning to the authors' computational methods: MIGEC was used to demultiplex reads and collapse the reads into UMI consensus sequences, and MiXCR was used for V(D)J alignment. Clonotypes responding to the vaccine were identified with edgeR on replicate PBMC samples, with the criteria of FDR below 0.01 and a log2 fold change above 5 up to day 15. Bulk clonotypes were assigned CD4 or CD8 identity according to which sequenced CD4 or CD8 repertoire held them at higher abundance. TCRdb reran the public reads through fastp at Q25 and MiXCR, keeping productive beta chains. Each CDR3 protein appears once, grouped with its most common genes and DNA. Here the V and J calls rest on TCRdb's processing, not on the authors' analysis. Within this sample are some 500,000 distinct CDR3 sequences, with roughly 13% of them counted one time only. Around an eighth of the sample is taken by the ten largest.

In its sample, this clonotype was seen a few times. It lacks a known antigen. Base-call qualities are not available, and no considerably larger clone is one nucleotide away. The treatment or condition label corresponds to: live attenuated yellow fever vaccine strain. At each blood-draw timepoint, two biological replicates of bulk PBMCs were collected. PBMCs were isolated from peripheral blood using a standard Ficoll-Paque protocol. TriZol was used to extract RNA from bulk PBMCs, from CD4 and CD8 fractions, and from dextramer-positive and dextramer-negative fractions. Here the sequenced sample was PBMCs, taken on the day of the yellow fever booster vaccination. The sequence is built from TRBV7-2 and TRBJ1-5, and possibly TRBD1, on 6 matching bases. This clonotype originated in a young man who received the YFV17D yellow fever vaccine. The CDR3 is CASSLMQGRNQPQHF. The DNA sequence reads TGTGCCAGCAGCTTAATGCAGGGGCGGAATCAGCCCCAGCATTTT.